This T cell receptor (beta chain) was captured by sequencing in a study of blood T cell repertoires in COVID-19. This CDR3 is 12 amino acids long. In germline, CDR1 is SQVTM, CDR2 ANQGSEA. V dropped 7 bases and J dropped 3; count of bases not matched to a gene: 2. In the authors' workflow: Nucleated cell counts were estimated from reference gene primer amplification. Repertoires were generated with immunoSEQ multiplex PCR, while TCRdb's copy carries only in-frame clones and drops some. The DNA gave D and trimming, while V, J and clone size come from that table. The sample has tens of thousands of clones, more than 75% seen once; the top ten hold roughly 15%.

The sequence was collected from a human donor in a cohort sampled during active COVID-19. The source material was peripheral blood. The chain is built from TRBV29-1 and TRBJ2-3; TRBD2 aligns across 9 bases. CDR3 in amino acids: CSGLAGTDTQYF. The CDR3 DNA reads TGCAGCGGTCTAGCGGGGACAGATACGCAGTATTTT.